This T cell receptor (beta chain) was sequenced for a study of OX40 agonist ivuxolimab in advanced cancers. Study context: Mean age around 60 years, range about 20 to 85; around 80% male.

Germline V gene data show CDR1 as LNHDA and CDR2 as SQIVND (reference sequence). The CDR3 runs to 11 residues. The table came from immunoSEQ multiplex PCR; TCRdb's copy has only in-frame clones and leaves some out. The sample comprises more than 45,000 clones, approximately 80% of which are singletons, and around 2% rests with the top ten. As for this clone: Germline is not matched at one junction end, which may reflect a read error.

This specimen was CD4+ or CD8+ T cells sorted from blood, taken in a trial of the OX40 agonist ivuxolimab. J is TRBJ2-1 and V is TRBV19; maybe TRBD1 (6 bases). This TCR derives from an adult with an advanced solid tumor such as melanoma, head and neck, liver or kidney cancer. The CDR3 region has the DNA TGTGCCAGTAGTATAGGACAGGTTATTATCTTC. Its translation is CASSIGQVIIF.